This T cell receptor beta chain is from a study of cytomegalovirus exposure and HLA in healthy donors. The CDR3 is made up of 16 amino acids. CDR1 is SGHDN, CDR2 FVKESK, per germline. The ends were cut back, 4 bases at V and 3 bases at J, with 15 bases in the middle. Use of 60 Vbeta and 13 Jbeta primers characterized the PCR. Per the original methods: Later, 80 million or so unique TCR beta chains were counted in an analysis, and approximately 10 million of them were shared. Sequencing used immunoSEQ multiplex PCR; TCRdb keeps in-frame clones, though not all of them. The V and J calls and clone size are taken from that table; D and trimming were inferred from the DNA. The table shows 200,000 or so clones, with approximately 88% occurring only once. Study results and caveats: Fewer N-insertions (relative to the approximately 700-donor mean) were reportedly seen in an Asian-associated ancestry cluster in a later analysis.

In regard to this clone: Its antigen remains unknown.

The sequenced sample was PBMCs. This receptor was taken from a boy aged 2 to 10 in good health and CMV-seronegative. The genes are TRBV14 and TRBJ2-2; D remains ambiguous. CDR3 in amino acids: CASSPSGRPYTGELFF. The CDR3 region has the DNA TGTGCCAGCAGCCCGTCTGGCCGCCCTTACACCGGGGAGCTGTTTTTT.